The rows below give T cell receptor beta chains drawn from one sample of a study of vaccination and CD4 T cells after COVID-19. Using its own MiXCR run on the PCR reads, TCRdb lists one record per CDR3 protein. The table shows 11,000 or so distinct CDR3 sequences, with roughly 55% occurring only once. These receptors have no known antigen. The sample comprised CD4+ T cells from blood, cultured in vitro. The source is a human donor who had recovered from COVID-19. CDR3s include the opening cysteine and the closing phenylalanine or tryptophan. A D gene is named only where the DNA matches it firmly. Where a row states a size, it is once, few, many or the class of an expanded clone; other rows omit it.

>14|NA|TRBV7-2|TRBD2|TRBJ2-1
TGTGCCAGCAGCTCCCCCAGCGGGAGAGATGAGCAGTTCTTC
CASSSPSGRDEQFF
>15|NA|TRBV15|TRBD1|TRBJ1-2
TGTGCCACCAGCAGAGGACAGGGCGTAAGCTATGGCTACACCTTC
CATSRGQGVSYGYTF
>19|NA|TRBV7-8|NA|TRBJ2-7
TGTGCCAGCAGCCCAAGGGGCAGAAGGGGACCCGTCGGTCTCTACGAGCAGTACTTC
CASSPRGRRGPVGLYEQYF
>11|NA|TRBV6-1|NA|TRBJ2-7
TGTGCCAGCAGTAAGGGCTACGAGCAGTACTTC
CASSKGYEQYF
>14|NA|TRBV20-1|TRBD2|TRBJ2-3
TGCAGTGCTCGACGACTAGCGGGAGGGGATACGCAGTATTTT
CSARRLAGGDTQYF
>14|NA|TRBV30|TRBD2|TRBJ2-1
TGTGCCTGGAGTGTACTGCGGGGGGACAATGAGCAGTTCTTC
CAWSVLRGDNEQFF
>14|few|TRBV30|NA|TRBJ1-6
TGTGCCTGGAGTGTAGGCCAGGGGAATTCACCCCTCCACTTT
CAWSVGQGNSPLHF
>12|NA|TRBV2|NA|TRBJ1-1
TGTGCCAGCAGTGAAATGTCGGGGGTAGCTTTCTTT
CASSEMSGVAFF
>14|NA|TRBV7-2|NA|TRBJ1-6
TGTGCCAGCAGAGAAGGACCGCGTGGTTCACCCCTCCACTTT
CASREGPRGSPLHF
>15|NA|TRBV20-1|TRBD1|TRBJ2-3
TGCAGTGCGCCACGGCAGGGGGTTAGCACAGATACGCAGTATTTT
CSAPRQGVSTDTQYF
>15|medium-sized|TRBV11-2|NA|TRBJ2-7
TGTGCCAGCAGCCCAGGGACGGCGAATTCCTACGAGCAGTACTTC
CASSPGTANSYEQYF